This T cell receptor (beta chain) was sequenced during a study of blood T cell repertoires in COVID-19. Study as a whole: Sites across the United States, Italy and Spain contributed samples from acute and convalescent COVID-19. The cDNA or gDNA used as material had been derived from T cells, B-cell-depleted T cells, or PBMCs.

Per the germline V gene, CDR1 is MNHEY and CDR2 is SVGAGI. The V end lost 8 bases, the J end lost 0 bases, and 13 bases lay between the germline ends. This CDR3 is built from 15 residues. TCRdb's table, derived via immunoSEQ multiplex PCR, lists solely in-frame clones and lacks some. The sample has tens of thousands of clones; around nine tenths are singletons. The receptor was isolated from a human donor with active COVID-19. The donor label of this sample is uncertain. Sequenced sample: peripheral blood. The rearrangement links TRBV6-5 to TRBJ2-2, with a weak D call TRBD1 (6 bases). This CDR3 is CASSVTGTNTGELFF. The CDR3 DNA reads as TGTGCCAGCTCCGTTACAGGGACGAACACCGGGGAGCTGTTTTTT.